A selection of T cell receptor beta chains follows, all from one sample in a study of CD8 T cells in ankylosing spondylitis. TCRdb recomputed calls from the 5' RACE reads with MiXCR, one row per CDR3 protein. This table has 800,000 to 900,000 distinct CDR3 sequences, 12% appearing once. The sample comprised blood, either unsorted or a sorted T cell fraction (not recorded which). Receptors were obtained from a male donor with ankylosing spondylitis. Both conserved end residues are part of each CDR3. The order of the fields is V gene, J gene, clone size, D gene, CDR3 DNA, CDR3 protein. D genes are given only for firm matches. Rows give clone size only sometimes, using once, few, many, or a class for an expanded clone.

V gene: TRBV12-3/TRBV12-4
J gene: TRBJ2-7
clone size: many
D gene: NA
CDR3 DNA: TGTGCCAGCAGTTTATCCGGGGGCGGAGTGTCCTACGAGCAGTACTTC
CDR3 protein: CASSLSGGGVSYEQYF

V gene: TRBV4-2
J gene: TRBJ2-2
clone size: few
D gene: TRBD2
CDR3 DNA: TGTGCCAGCAGCCAGGGGAGCGGGGGAGGCGGGGAGCTGTTTTTT
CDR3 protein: CASSQGSGGGGELFF

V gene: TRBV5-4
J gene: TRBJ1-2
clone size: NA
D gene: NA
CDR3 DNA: TGTGCCAGCAGCTTGGTTGGGCAGGTCGACGGTGGCTACACCTTC
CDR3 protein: CASSLVGQVDGGYTF

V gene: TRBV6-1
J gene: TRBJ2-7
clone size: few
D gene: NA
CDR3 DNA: TGTGCCAGCCTAGGACTCCCGACCTACGAGCAGTACTTC
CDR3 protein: CASLGLPTYEQYF

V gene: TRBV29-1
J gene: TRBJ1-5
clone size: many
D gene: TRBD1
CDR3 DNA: TGCAGCGTTGGGTTTACAGGGGATCAGCCCCAGCATTTT
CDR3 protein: CSVGFTGDQPQHF

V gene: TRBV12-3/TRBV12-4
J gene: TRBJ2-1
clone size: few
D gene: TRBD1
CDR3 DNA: TGTGCCAGCAGTTTACGAGGAACAGGGGGAAATGAGCAGTTCTTC
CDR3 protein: CASSLRGTGGNEQFF

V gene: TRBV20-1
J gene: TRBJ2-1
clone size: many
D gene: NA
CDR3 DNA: TGCAGTGCTCAGGACGAGAAAGCATACAATGAGCAGTTCTTC
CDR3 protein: CSAQDEKAYNEQFF

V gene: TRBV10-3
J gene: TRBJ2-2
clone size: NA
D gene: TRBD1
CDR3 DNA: TGTGCCATCAGCGGGACAGGGGCGAACACCGGGGAGCTGTTTTTT
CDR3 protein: CAISGTGANTGELFF

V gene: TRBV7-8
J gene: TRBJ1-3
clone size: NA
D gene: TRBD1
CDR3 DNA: TGTGCCAGCAGCTTAGGGGCAGGGGGATCTGGAAACACCATATATTTT
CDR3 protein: CASSLGAGGSGNTIYF

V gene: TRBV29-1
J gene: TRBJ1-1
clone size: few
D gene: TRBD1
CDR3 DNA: TGCAGCGTTGAAGCGACAGGGCTGAACACTGAAGCTTTCTTT
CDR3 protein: CSVEATGLNTEAFF

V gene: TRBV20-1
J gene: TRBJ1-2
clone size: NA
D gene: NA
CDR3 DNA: TGCGGTGCTTACAGGTTAAACTATGGCTACACCTTC
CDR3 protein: CGAYRLNYGYTF

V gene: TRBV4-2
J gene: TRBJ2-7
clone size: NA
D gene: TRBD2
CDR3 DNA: TGTGCCAGCAGCCAAGATTCGGGCGCTAGCGGGATGAGCTCCTACGAGCAGTACTTC
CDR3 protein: CASSQDSGASGMSSYEQYF

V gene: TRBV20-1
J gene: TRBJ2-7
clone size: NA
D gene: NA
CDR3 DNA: TGCAGTGTTTCCCCGGGGGGCCTTCGAGAGCAGTACTTC
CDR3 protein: CSVSPGGLREQYF

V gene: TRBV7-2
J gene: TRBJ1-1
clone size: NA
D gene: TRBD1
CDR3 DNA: TGTGCCAGCATGCCAGGGACAGCGAACACTGAAGCTTTCTTT
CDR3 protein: CASMPGTANTEAFF

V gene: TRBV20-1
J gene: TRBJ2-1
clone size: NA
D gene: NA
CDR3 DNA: TGCAGTGCCCGGGACCCTAACAATGAGCAGTTCTTC
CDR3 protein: CSARDPNNEQFF

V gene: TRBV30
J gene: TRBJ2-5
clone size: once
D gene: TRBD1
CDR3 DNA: TGTGCCTGGACGACAGGGTCGGAGACCCAGTACTTC
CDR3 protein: CAWTTGSETQYF

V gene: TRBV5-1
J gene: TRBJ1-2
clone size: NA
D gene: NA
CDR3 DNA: TGCGCCAGCAGCTTTCAAGTGGCCTATGGCTACACCTTC
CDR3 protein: CASSFQVAYGYTF

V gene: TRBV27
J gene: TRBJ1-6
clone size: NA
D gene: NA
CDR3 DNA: TGTGCCAGCAGTCCGTGGACATTCGGCTCACCCCTCCACTTT
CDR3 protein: CASSPWTFGSPLHF

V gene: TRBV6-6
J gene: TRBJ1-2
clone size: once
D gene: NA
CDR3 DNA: TGTGCCAGCAGGACGGAGCTCAACTATGGCTACACCTTC
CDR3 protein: CASRTELNYGYTF

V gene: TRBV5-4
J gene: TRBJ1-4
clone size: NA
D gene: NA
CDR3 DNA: TGTGCCAGCAGCTTGGTCCCGGGGGCGGGAGAAAAACTGTTTTTT
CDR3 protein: CASSLVPGAGEKLFF

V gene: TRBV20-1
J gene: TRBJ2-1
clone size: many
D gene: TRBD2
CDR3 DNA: TGCAGTGCTAGATGGACTAGCGGGAGGGCCGGTGGGGATGAGCAGTTCTTC
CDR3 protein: CSARWTSGRAGGDEQFF

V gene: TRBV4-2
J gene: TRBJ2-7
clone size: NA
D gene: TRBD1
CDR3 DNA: TGTGCCAGCAGCCAATGGGACAGGAGCTCCTACGAGCAGTACTTC
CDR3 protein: CASSQWDRSSYEQYF

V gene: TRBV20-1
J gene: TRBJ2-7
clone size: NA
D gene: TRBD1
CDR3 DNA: TGCAGTGCCGTTCGCCGGGACAGGGGTTACGAGCAGTACTTC
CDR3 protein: CSAVRRDRGYEQYF

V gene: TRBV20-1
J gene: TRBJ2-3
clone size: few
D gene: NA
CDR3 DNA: TGCAGTGCTAGAGTCCCCGACACAGATACGCAGTATTTT
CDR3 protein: CSARVPDTDTQYF

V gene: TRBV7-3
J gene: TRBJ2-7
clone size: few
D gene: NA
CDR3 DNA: TGTGCCAGCAGCTTAAAGGGCGGGGACACGTCCTACGAGCAGTACTTC
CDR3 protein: CASSLKGGDTSYEQYF

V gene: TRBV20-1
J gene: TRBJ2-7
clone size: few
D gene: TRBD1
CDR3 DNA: TGCAGTGCTAGGCCGGGAAGGAACAGGGGTTACGAGCAGTACTTC
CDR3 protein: CSARPGRNRGYEQYF

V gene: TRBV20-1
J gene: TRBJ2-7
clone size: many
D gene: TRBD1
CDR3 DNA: TGCAGTGCTAGAGACGGACAGGGGGCTACCTACGAGCAGTACTTC
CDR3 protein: CSARDGQGATYEQYF

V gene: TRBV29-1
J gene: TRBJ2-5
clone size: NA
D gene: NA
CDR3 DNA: TGCAGCGTTGGTAGGGTGGCCCAAGAGACCCAGTACTTC
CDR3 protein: CSVGRVAQETQYF

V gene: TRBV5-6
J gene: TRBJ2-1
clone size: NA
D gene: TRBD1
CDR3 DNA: TGTGCCAGCAGAGCCGGGACAGCGTACAATGAGCAGTTCTTC
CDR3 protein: CASRAGTAYNEQFF

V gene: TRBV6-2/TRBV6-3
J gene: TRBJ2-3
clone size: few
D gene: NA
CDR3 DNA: TGTGCCAGCAGTTACCCAAGGAATACGCAGTATTTT
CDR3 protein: CASSYPRNTQYF

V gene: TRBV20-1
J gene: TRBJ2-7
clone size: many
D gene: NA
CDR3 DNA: TGCAGTGCTAGTTCAGATCCAAACTACGAGCAGTACTTC
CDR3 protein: CSASSDPNYEQYF

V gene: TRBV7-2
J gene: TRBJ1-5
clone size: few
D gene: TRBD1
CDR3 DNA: TGTGCCAGCAGCCCCGGACAGGTGATACAGCCCCAGCATTTT
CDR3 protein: CASSPGQVIQPQHF

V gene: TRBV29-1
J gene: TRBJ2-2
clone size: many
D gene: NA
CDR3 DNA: TGCAGCGTTGAAGATTGGCCAGGGACCGGGGAGCTGTTTTTT
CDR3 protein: CSVEDWPGTGELFF

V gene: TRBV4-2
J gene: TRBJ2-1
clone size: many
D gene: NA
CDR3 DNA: TGTGCCAGCAGCCAAGATTGGGCGGATGAGCAGTTCTTC
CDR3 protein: CASSQDWADEQFF

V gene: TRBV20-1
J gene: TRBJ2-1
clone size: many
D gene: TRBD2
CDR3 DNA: TGCAGTGCTAGGACTAGCGGGAGGTACAATGAGCAGTTCTTC
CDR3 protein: CSARTSGRYNEQFF

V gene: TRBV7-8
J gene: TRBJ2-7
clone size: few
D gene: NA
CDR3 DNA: TGTGCCAGCAGCCGGGGAACAGGGCTCGAGCAGTACTTC
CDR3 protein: CASSRGTGLEQYF

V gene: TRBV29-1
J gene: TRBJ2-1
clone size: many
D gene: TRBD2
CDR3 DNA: TGCAGCGCTACCGGGACTAGCGATCAGAATGAGCAGTTCTTC
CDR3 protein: CSATGTSDQNEQFF

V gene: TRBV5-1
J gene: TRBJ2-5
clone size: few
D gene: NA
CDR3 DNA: TGCGCCAGCAGCTTGGCGCCCGGGGGGACCCAGTACTTC
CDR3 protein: CASSLAPGGTQYF

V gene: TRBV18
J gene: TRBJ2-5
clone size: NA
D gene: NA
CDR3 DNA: TGTGCCAGCTCACTTATGGGTTACGAAGAGACCCAGTACTTC
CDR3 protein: CASSLMGYEETQYF